This T cell receptor (beta chain) emerged from a study of beta chain features in type 1 diabetes. At the level of the study: Over all samples combined, about 100,000,000 sorted cells were examined.

This clone came up a few times. What it binds is unknown. Via CD45RO/CCR7/CD25/CD127/CD95/CD27, cells of the CD4+ naive, central memory, regulatory and stem cell-like memory subsets were sorted. The study's findings and limits: Researchers report that Type 1 diabetes patients had moderately but significantly shorter TCRB CDR3s across all four CD4+ subsets. The naive, central memory and Treg TCRB repertoires showed an apparent similarity that was greater among patients than among healthy donors. Patients with type 1 diabetes carried fewer insertions and had more deletions at their VDJ junctions.

All of the isolated RNA was reverse transcribed, so expressed TCRB transcripts were sequenced. Profiled with immunoSEQ multiplex PCR; TCRdb holds only in-frame clones, not every one. The repertoire holds approximately 170,000 clones, with approximately 8.4% as singletons. The germline CDR1 and CDR2 sequences are MNHEY and SMNVEV (reference sequence). V lost 7 bases to trimming and J lost 8 bases; unmatched junction nucleotides: 5. The CDR3 runs to 13 residues. V usage is TRBV27 and J usage is TRBJ2-1; the match to TRBD1 covers 10 bases. Sequences were obtained from central memory CD4+ T cells from blood. The source of this sequence is a man between 18 and 29 years old with type 1 diabetes. The DNA for the CDR3 is TGTGCCAGCATGACAGGGGGCAAGGATGAGCAGTTCTTC. It specifies CASMTGGKDEQFF.